A selection of T cell receptor beta chains follows, all from one sample in a study of regulatory T cells in long-lasting Graves disease. One entry per CDR3 protein, called by TCRdb with MiXCR from the multiplex PCR reads. This repertoire shows 360,000 or so distinct CDR3 sequences, around 15% found once; its top ten account for just over 20%. Another study also made use of these data, one on T cells in Graves' hyperthyroidism and ophthalmopathy.

Source: peripheral blood mononuclear cells (PBMCs), taken at new diagnosis, from a patient treated with antithyroid drugs. These receptor sequences come from a woman aged 18-29 years with Graves disease. The CDR3 runs from the conserved cysteine through the conserved F or W. A D gene is named only where the DNA matches it firmly. Where a row states a size, it is once, few, many or the class of an expanded clone; other rows omit it.

>many|TRBV5-1|TRBJ1-1|TRBD1
CASSLWGAGGTEAFF
TGCGCCAGCAGCTTGTGGGGCGCAGGGGGGACTGAAGCTTTCTTT
>many|TRBV12-3/TRBV12-4|TRBJ2-3|.
CASSLQTDRTDTQYF
TGTGCCAGCAGTCTACAGACGGATCGAACGGATACGCAGTATTTT
>many|TRBV30|TRBJ1-2|.
CAWSVWGRGDGYTF
TGTGCCTGGAGTGTATGGGGGCGAGGGGATGGCTACACCTTC
>few|TRBV27|TRBJ2-1|.
CASSLGASYNEQFF
TGTGCCAGCAGTTTGGGCGCGTCCTACAATGAGCAGTTCTTC
>many|TRBV30|TRBJ2-3|.
CAWRPTSTDTQYF
TGTGCCTGGAGACCTACGAGCACAGATACGCAGTATTTT
>many|TRBV20-1|TRBJ2-3|.
CSGVGSLSTDTQYF
TGCAGTGGGGTGGGCAGCCTTAGCACAGATACGCAGTATTTT
>many|TRBV20-1|TRBJ1-1|TRBD1
CSAQLTTGDTEAFF
TGCAGTGCTCAACTGACGACAGGGGACACTGAAGCTTTCTTT
>many|TRBV18|TRBJ2-1|.
CASSPSQKQGTNEQFF
TGTGCCAGCTCACCCTCCCAGAAGCAGGGGACCAATGAGCAGTTCTTC
>many|TRBV30|TRBJ2-3|TRBD2
CAWRQIAGYTDTQYF
TGTGCCTGGCGTCAAATAGCGGGTTACACAGATACGCAGTATTTT
>many|TRBV12-3/TRBV12-4|TRBJ2-3|TRBD2
CASTKSGSGDTQYF
TGTGCCAGCACCAAAAGCGGGAGTGGGGATACGCAGTATTTT
>many|TRBV5-1|TRBJ1-5|.
CASSRGGSNQPQHF
TGCGCCAGCAGCCGGGGGGGGAGCAATCAGCCCCAGCATTTT
>many|TRBV5-5|TRBJ2-2|.
CASTARQTNTGELFF
TGTGCCAGCACCGCAAGGCAAACGAACACCGGGGAGCTGTTTTTT
>few|TRBV5-1|TRBJ1-1|TRBD1
CASRQGGTEAFF
TGCGCCAGCAGGCAGGGGGGCACTGAAGCTTTCTTT
>many|TRBV3-1|TRBJ2-2|TRBD2
CASSLRTSETGELFF
TGTGCCAGCAGCTTAAGGACTAGCGAAACCGGGGAGCTGTTTTTT
>many|TRBV6-5|TRBJ2-2|.
CASSYFAGAGELFF
TGTGCCAGCAGTTATTTTGCCGGCGCCGGGGAGCTGTTTTTT
>.|TRBV6-5|TRBJ2-5|.
CASSFDRETQYF
TGTGCCAGCAGTTTTGACAGGGAGACCCAGTACTTC
>many|TRBV20-1|TRBJ1-1|TRBD1
CSARGAGGGLDTEAFF
TGCAGTGCTAGGGGGGCAGGGGGTGGTCTAGACACTGAAGCTTTCTTT
>.|TRBV10-3|TRBJ2-2|.
CAISGDGELFF
TGTGCCATCAGCGGCGACGGGGAGCTGTTTTTT
>many|TRBV7-9|TRBJ2-4|.
CASSLDRDSNIQYF
TGTGCCAGCAGCTTAGATAGGGATTCGAACATTCAGTACTTC
>many|TRBV5-1|TRBJ2-7|TRBD1
CASSSGTGAPSSYEQYF
TGCGCCAGCAGCTCCGGGACAGGGGCCCCAAGCTCCTACGAGCAGTACTTC
>.|TRBV4-2|TRBJ1-1|.
CASSQQENTEAFF
TGTGCCAGCAGCCAACAAGAAAACACTGAAGCTTTCTTT
>few|TRBV3-1|TRBJ2-3|.
CASSQDDWGASTDTQYF
TGTGCCAGCAGCCAGGATGATTGGGGGGCGAGCACAGATACGCAGTATTTT
>once|TRBV5-1|TRBJ2-6|TRBD2
CAGSDQGGPGANVLTF
TGCGCCGGCAGCGACCAGGGAGGGCCTGGGGCCAACGTCCTGACTTTC
>many|TRBV10-3|TRBJ2-3|TRBD2
CAISGVVAGAQDTQYF
TGTGCCATCAGTGGAGTAGTGGCGGGAGCCCAAGATACGCAGTATTTT
>many|TRBV10-3|TRBJ2-7|TRBD2
CAISDLLAGAYEQYF
TGTGCCATCAGTGACTTACTAGCGGGAGCCTACGAGCAGTACTTC
>many|TRBV7-8|TRBJ2-1|TRBD2
CASSDSGGPSSYNEQFF
TGTGCCAGCAGCGATAGCGGGGGCCCTAGCTCCTACAATGAGCAGTTCTTC
>many|TRBV11-2|TRBJ1-1|.
CASSLGTGLNTEAFF
TGTGCCAGCAGCTTAGGAACAGGGTTGAACACTGAAGCTTTCTTT
>few|TRBV29-1|TRBJ2-2|.
CSVVGQNTGELFF
TGCAGCGTTGTGGGACAGAACACCGGGGAGCTGTTTTTT
>few|TRBV6-1|TRBJ1-3|TRBD1
CASSPSGQASGNTIYF
TGTGCCAGCAGTCCCTCGGGACAGGCCTCTGGAAACACCATATATTTT
>few|TRBV6-1|TRBJ1-4|TRBD1
CASGTASSTNEKLFF
TGTGCCAGCGGGACAGCTTCCTCAACTAATGAAAAACTGTTTTTT
>many|TRBV7-9|TRBJ1-6|.
CASSLIGQPHSPLHF
TGTGCCAGCAGCTTAATCGGACAGCCTCATTCACCCCTCCACTTT
>many|TRBV20-1|TRBJ2-7|.
CSARVVSGPYEQYF
TGCAGTGCTAGAGTTGTTAGCGGTCCCTACGAGCAGTACTTC
>many|TRBV11-2|TRBJ1-1|.
CASSIQGGAFF
TGTGCCAGCAGCATACAGGGTGGAGCTTTCTTT
>many|TRBV12-3/TRBV12-4|TRBJ2-6|.
CASSLRGAGANVLTF
TGTGCCAGCAGTTTAAGGGGAGCCGGGGCCAACGTCCTGACTTTC
>few|TRBV15|TRBJ2-1|TRBD1
CATSGDRAYNEQFF
TGTGCCACCAGCGGGGACAGGGCCTACAATGAGCAGTTCTTC
>many|TRBV20-1|TRBJ1-2|.
CSARPANYGYTF
TGCAGTGCTAGACCCGCTAACTATGGCTACACCTTC
>few|TRBV20-1|TRBJ2-7|TRBD2
CSARRTSGAYEQYF
TGCAGTGCTAGAAGGACTAGCGGCGCCTACGAGCAGTACTTC
>many|TRBV7-3|TRBJ2-7|.
CASSLTPDRSDEQYF
TGTGCCAGCAGCTTAACCCCCGACAGGAGTGACGAGCAGTACTTC
>many|TRBV7-8|TRBJ2-5|.
CASSLVIQETQYF
TGTGCCAGCAGCTTAGTGATACAAGAGACCCAGTACTTC
>.|TRBV6-5|TRBJ2-7|.
CASSYGVKQYF
TGTGCCAGCAGTTATGGGGTGAAGCAGTACTTC
>.|TRBV20-1|TRBJ1-1|TRBD1
CSARGGQGRVEAFF
TGCAGTGCTAGAGGGGGACAGGGCCGAGTTGAAGCTTTCTTT
>many|TRBV3-1|TRBJ2-3|TRBD2
CASSQPEGREGYDTQYF
TGTGCCAGCAGCCAGCCGGAAGGGCGGGAGGGGTACGATACGCAGTATTTT
>many|TRBV28|TRBJ1-3|.
CASSSPSQGIGNTIYF
TGTGCCAGCAGTTCCCCCTCTCAGGGGATCGGAAACACCATATATTTT
>many|TRBV11-2|TRBJ2-5|.
CASSLEPPQTQYF
TGTGCCAGCAGCTTAGAACCGCCCCAGACCCAGTACTTC
>few|TRBV28|TRBJ2-1|.
CASSSPLLGVNNEQFF
TGTGCCAGCAGTTCCCCCTTACTAGGAGTCAACAATGAGCAGTTCTTC
>few|TRBV6-1|TRBJ1-5|TRBD1
CASSGGTGVGPQHF
TGTGCCAGCAGTGGGGGGACAGGAGTTGGGCCCCAGCATTTT